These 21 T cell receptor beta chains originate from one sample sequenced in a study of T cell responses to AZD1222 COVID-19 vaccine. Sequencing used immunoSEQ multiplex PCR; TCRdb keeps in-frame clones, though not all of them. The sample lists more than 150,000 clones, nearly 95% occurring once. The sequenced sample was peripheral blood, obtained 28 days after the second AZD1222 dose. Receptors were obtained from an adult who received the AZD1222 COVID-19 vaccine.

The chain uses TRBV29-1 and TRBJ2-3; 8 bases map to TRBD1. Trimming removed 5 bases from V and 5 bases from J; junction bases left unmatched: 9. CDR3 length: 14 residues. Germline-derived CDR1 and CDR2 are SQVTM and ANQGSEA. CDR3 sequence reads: CSVKPGTGGDTQYF. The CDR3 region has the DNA TGCAGCGTTAAACCCGGGACAGGAGGAGATACGCAGTATTTT.

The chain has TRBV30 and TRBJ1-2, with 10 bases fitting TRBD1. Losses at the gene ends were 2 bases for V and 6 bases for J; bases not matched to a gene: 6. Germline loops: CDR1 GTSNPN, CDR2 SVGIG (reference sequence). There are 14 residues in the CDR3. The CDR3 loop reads CAWSLWTGGDGYTF. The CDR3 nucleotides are TGTGCCTGGAGTCTATGGACAGGGGGGGATGGCTACACCTTC. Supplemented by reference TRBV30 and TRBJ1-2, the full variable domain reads SQTIHQWPATLVQPVGSPLSLECTVEGTSNPNLYWYRQAAGRGLQLLFYSVGIGQISSEVPQNLSASRPQDRQFILSSKKLLLSDSGFYLCAWSLWTGGDGYTFGSGTRLTVV.

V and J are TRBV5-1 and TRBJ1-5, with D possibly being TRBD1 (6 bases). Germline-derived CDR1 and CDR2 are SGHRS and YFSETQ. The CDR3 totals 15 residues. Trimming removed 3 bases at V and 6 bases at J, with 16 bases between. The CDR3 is CASSSTTGMGQPQHF. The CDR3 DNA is TGCGCCAGCAGCTCAACGACAGGAATGGGTCAGCCCCAGCATTTT.

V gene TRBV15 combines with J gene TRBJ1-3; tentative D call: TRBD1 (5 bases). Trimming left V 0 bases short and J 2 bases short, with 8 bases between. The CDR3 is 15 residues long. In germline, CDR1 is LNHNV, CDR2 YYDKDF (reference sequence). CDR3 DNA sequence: TGTGCCACCAGCAGAGATTGGGGGGCTGGAAACACCATATATTTT. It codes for CATSRDWGAGNTIYF.

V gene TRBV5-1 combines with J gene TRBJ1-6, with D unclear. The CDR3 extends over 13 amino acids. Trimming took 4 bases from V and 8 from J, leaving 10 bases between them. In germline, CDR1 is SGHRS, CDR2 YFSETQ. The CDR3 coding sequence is TGCGCCAGCAGCCCCAATGCGGATTCACCCCTCCACTTT. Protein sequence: CASSPNADSPLHF.

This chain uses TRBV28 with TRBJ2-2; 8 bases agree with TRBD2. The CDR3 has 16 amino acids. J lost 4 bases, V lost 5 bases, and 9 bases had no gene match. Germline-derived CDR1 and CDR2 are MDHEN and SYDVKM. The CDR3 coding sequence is TGTGCCAGCAGTCCCACAGGGACTAGTGGCACCGGGGAGCTGTTTTTT. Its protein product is CASSPTGTSGTGELFF.

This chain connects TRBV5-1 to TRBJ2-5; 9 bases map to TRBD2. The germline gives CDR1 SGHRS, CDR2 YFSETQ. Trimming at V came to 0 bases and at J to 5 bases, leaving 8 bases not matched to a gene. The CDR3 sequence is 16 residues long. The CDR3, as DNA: TGCGCCAGCAGCTTGGTAGGCGGGGGGGCTTTGGAGACCCAGTACTTC. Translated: CASSLVGGGALETQYF.

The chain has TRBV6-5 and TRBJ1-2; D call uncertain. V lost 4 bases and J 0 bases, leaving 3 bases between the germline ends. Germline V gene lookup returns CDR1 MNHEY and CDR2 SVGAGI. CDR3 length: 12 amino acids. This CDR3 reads CASSSSNYGYTF. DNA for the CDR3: TGTGCCAGCAGTTCCTCTAACTATGGCTACACCTTC.

CDR3 DNA: TGTGCCAGCAGTTACAGCGGGGAGAGTAGCACAGATACGCAGTATTTT. Amino acids: CASSYSGESSTDTQYF. The J gene is TRBJ2-3, the V gene TRBV6-2 or TRBV6-3; 7 bases are a match to TRBD2. J was trimmed by 0 bases and V by 2 bases; bases with no gene match: 5. The CDR3 extends over 16 amino acids. Germline values: CDR1 MNHEY, CDR2 SVGEGT.

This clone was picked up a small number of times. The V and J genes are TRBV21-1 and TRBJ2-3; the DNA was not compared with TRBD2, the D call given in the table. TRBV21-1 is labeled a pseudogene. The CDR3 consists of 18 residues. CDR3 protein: CASTASGGAVSDTDTQYF. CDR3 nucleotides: TGTGCCAGCACCGCTAGCGGGGGGGCCGTTTCGGACACAGATACGCAGTATTTT.

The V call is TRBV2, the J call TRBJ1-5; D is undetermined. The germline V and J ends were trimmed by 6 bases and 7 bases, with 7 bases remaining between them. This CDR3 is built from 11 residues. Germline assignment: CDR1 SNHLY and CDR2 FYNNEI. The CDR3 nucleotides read TGTGCCAGCAGCCTAGGGCAGCCCCAGCATTTT. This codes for CASSLGQPQHF. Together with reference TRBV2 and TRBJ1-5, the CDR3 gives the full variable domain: EPEVTQTPSHQVTQMGQEVILRCVPISNHLYFYWYRQILGQKVEFLVSFYNNEISEKSEIFDDQFSVERPDGSNFTLKIRSTKLEDSAMYFCASSLGQPQHFGDGTRLSIL.

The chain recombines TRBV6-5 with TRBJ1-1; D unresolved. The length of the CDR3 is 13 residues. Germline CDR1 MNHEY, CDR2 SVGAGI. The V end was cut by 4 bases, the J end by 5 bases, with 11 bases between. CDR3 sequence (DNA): TGTGCCAGCAGTTTTCTTCGAAAAACTGAAGCTTTCTTT. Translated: CASSFLRKTEAFF.

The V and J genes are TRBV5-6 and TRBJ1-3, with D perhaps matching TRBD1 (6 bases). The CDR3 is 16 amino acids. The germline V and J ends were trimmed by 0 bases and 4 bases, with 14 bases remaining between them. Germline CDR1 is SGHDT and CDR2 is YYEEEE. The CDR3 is CASSLGLRGQGNTIYF. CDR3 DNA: TGTGCCAGCAGCTTGGGATTGCGGGGGCAAGGAAACACCATATATTTT.

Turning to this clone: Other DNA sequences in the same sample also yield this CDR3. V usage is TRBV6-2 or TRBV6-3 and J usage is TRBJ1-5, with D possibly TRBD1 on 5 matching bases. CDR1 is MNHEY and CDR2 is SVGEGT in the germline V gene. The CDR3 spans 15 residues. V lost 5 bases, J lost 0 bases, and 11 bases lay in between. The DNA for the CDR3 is TGTGCCAGCAGTCGCGGGGGTTATAGCAATCAGCCCCAGCATTTT. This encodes CASSRGGYSNQPQHF.

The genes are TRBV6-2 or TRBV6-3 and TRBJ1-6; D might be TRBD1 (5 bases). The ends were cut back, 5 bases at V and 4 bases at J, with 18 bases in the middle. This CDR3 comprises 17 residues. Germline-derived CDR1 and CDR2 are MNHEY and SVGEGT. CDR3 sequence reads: CASSQRDLTGYNSPLHF. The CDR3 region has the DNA TGTGCCAGCAGTCAACGGGACTTAACCGGGTATAATTCACCCCTCCACTTT.

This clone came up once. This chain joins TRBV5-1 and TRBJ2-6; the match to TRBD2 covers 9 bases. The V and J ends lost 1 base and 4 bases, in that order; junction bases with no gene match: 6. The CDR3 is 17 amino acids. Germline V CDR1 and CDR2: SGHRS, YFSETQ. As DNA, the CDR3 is TGCGCCAGCAGCTTGTTAGCGGGAGCTGACGGGGCCAACGTCCTGACTTTC. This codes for CASSLLAGADGANVLTF.

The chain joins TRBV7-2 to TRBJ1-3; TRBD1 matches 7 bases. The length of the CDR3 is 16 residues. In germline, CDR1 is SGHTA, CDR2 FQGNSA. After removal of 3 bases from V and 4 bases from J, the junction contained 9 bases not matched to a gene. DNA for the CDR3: TGTGCCAGCAGCTTGGTTGGGGCAGGGGGAGGAAACACCATATATTTT. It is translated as CASSLVGAGGGNTIYF.

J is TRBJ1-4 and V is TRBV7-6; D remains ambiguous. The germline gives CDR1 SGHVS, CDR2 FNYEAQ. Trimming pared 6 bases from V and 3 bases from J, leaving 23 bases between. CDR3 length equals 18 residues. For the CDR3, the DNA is TGTGCCAGCAGTCCCTCGCGGGTAGGAAGTACCGCTAATGAAAAACTGTTTTTT. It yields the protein CASSPSRVGSTANEKLFF.

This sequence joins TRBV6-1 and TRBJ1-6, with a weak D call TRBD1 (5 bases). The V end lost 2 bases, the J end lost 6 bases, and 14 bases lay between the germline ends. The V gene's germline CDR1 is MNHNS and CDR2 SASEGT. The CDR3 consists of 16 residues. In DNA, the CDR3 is TGTGCCAGCAGTGAACCCCCCAGGGTAGTTAATTCACCCCTCCACTTT. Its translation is CASSEPPRVVNSPLHF.

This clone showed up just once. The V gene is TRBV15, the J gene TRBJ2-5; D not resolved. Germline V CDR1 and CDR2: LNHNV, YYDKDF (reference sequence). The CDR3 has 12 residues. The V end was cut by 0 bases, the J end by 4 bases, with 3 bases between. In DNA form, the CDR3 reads TGTGCCACCAGCAGAGATCTAGAGACCCAGTACTTC. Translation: CATSRDLETQYF.

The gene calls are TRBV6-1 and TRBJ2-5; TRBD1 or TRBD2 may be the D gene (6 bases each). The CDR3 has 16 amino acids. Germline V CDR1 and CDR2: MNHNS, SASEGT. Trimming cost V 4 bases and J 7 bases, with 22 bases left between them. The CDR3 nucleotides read TGTGCCAGCAGTGGCCTTTGGACGGGGGCGCAGGGGACCCAGTACTTC. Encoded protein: CASSGLWTGAQGTQYF.